This T cell receptor (beta chain) was captured in a study of shared clonotypes between healthy human individuals. Study-level points and caveats: Compared with memory subsets, naive subsets generally had larger estimated richness.

Sequencing was performed with immunoSEQ multiplex PCR; in TCRdb, only in-frame clones are kept and a portion is missing. Of approximately 2,300,000 clones in the sample, around 93% are singletons; the top ten hold 0.37%. Details on this clone: Its antigen remains unidentified.

Sequenced sample: naive CD4+ T cells from PBMCs. Subset specified: CD45RA+ positively selected. The receptor comes from a man aged 18-30 years in good health. Some clones in this sample may be carry-over from other donors' samples.

As DNA, the CDR3 is TGTGCCAGCAGGGTGGGCAACAATCAGCCCCAGCATTTT. The encoded protein is CASRVGNNQPQHF. The V call is TRBV6-1, the J call TRBJ1-5, with D unresolved. Germline V gives CDR1 MNHNS, CDR2 SASEGT. The CDR3 length is 13 residues. V lost 6 bases to trimming and J lost 3 bases, with 9 bases between them.